This T cell receptor (beta chain) was recovered during a study of blood T cells in healthy people across ages. Note on this clonotype: Its matching antigen is unknown.

Next came a second PCR, run for roughly 6 to 11 cycles, which used a sample-barcoded 5' primer along with a J-beta primer mix. Through a template-switch adaptor with 12 random nucleotides, each cDNA molecule received a tag. The study obtained at least 2.5 million CDR3-containing paired-end reads from every sample. TCRdb ran MiXCR on the 5' RACE reads and lists one entry per CDR3 protein. The repertoire holds around 690,000 distinct CDR3 sequences, with approximately 50% as singletons. This CDR3 region has 15 residues. CDR1 and CDR2 from the germline V gene are LGHDT and YNNKEL (reference sequence). Extracted total RNA amounted to at least 5 micrograms for each sample. Notes on the study in general: Measured against age, TCR beta diversity per million T cells decreased in a roughly linear manner.

Sequencing was carried out using blood. The chain carries TRBV3-1 and TRBJ2-7; 7 nucleotides align to TRBD1. The J call may be mistaken, given a closer DNA end match to TRBJ2-5. The receptor was isolated from a man aged 55 to 70 in good health. The CDR3 region has the DNA TGTGCCAGCAGCCAAGATAACAGGGGAGAAGAGACCCAGTACTTC. It translates to CASSQDNRGEETQYF.